This T cell receptor beta chain was sequenced in a study of shared clonotypes between healthy human individuals. Study-level points and caveats: A reduction in generation probabilities was seen for non-shared clonotypes relative to those shared by all four donors. Sampling involved blood alone; tissue repertoires likely differ.

The V gene's germline CDR1 is SGDLS and CDR2 YYNGEE. CDR3 length: 14 residues. With 1 base removed from V and 1 base from J, the gap between germline ends came to 8 bases. Measured with immunoSEQ multiplex PCR; TCRdb has only the in-frame clones, and not every one. The sample shows 950,000 to 1,100,000 clones, around four fifths of them seen only once. A remark on this clone: Its specificity is unknown.

The clonotype was recovered from a man aged 18-30 years in good health. Specimen: memory CD4+ T cells sorted from blood. Sample subset: CD45RA-negative fraction. The chain combines TRBV9 with TRBJ2-5; D possibly corresponds to TRBD2 (5 bases). The CDR3 coding sequence is TGTGCCAGCAGCGTATTTGGACTCCAAGAGACCCAGTACTTC. It encodes CASSVFGLQETQYF.